This T cell receptor beta chain originates from a study of CD8 T cells in ankylosing spondylitis. As the method for making TCR beta libraries, quantitative 5'-RACE with molecular barcodes was used. Using its own MiXCR run on the 5' RACE reads, TCRdb lists one record per CDR3 protein. The sample has about 800,000 distinct CDR3 sequences; around 11% are singletons. Regarding the study as a whole: A TCR beta motif of under ten highly homologous variants seemed to mark ankylosing spondylitis blood. According to the report, clones linked to the disease were significantly enriched in matched synovial fluid samples taken from ankylosing spondylitis patients.

There are many counts of this clonotype. What it binds is unknown. This clonotype was obtained from a male donor with ankylosing spondylitis. The material sequenced was blood, either unsorted or a sorted T cell fraction (not recorded which).

Here the CDR3 reads CSVLGVIEQYF. The CDR3 bases are TGCAGCGTGCTCGGGGTTATCGAGCAGTACTTC. The gene calls are TRBV29-1 and TRBJ2-7, with D possibly being TRBD2 (5 bases). CDR3 size: 11 residues. CDR1 SQVTM and CDR2 ANQGSEA come from the germline V gene. Trimming took 6 bases from V and 6 from J, leaving 12 bases between them.